This entry is about one T cell receptor (beta chain). Its antigen remains unknown. This record comes from a study of early stage breast cancer tumors. Each sample had two DNA replicates, roughly 0.5 ug blood or 1.5 ug tissue. The protocol was immunoSEQ multiplex PCR, while the TCRdb copy is restricted to in-frame clones and leaves out a portion. This sample has about 41,000 clones; approximately 78% occur once, and the top ten carry about 7.2%. Germline assignment: CDR1 SGHNT and CDR2 YENEEA. The CDR3 is 13 amino acids. Trimming left V 7 bases short and J 2 bases short, with 11 bases between. Study-level points and caveats: Most shared enriched TCRB sequences were commonly generated ones. Blood repertoires resembled normal breast more than tumor.

This clonotype was obtained from a person between 50 and 60 years old with breast cancer. Sample: blood. The chain joins TRBV11-3 to TRBJ1-1; tentative D call: TRBD1 (6 bases). The CDR3 spells CASKEDSNTEAFF. CDR3 sequence (DNA): TGTGCCAGCAAGGAGGACAGCAACACTGAAGCTTTCTTT. The complete variable domain, with remaining parts taken from reference TRBV11-3 and TRBJ1-1, reads EAGVVQSPRYKIIEKKQPVAFWCNPISGHNTLYWYLQNLGQGPELLIRYENEEAVDDSQLPKDRFSAERLKGVDSTLKIQPAELGDSAVYLCASKEDSNTEAFFGQGTRLTVV.